Presented here are 32 T cell receptor beta chains from one specimen sequenced in a study of T-cell memory formation after mild COVID-19. MiXCR, applied by TCRdb to the 5' RACE reads, yields one record per CDR3 protein. This sample has fewer than 550,000 distinct CDR3 sequences, with 20% found just once. The sequencing input was PBMCs or a T cell subset sorted from them (not recorded which). These receptors were taken from an adult woman who had mild COVID-19 (a few samples of this study predate the infection). Cell type and time point are not known.

At least ten counts were recorded for this clonotype. The chain is built from TRBV6-6 and TRBJ2-7; 12 bases are shared with TRBD2. The CDR3 is made up of 15 amino acids. The J segment lost 4 bases and the V segment lost 5 bases, leaving 6 bases of the junction unmatched. Germline V gives CDR1 MNHNY, CDR2 SVGAGI (reference sequence). The CDR3 nucleotides read TGTGCCAGCAGTCCCCGGACTAGCGGGGCTTACGAGCAGTACTTC. This translates into CASSPRTSGAYEQYF.

The chain links TRBV12-3 or TRBV12-4 to TRBJ2-2, with D possibly called TRBD1 or TRBD2 (5 bases each). V was cut by 3 bases and J by 2 bases, with 25 bases left in between. The CDR3 totals 20 residues. CDR3 protein: CASSLAPRGPVSPNTGELFF. Here the CDR3 DNA reads TGTGCCAGCAGTTTGGCCCCTAGGGGACCTGTCTCACCTAACACCGGGGAGCTGTTTTTT.

The gene calls are TRBV4-1 and TRBJ1-1, with 7 positions matching TRBD1. The germline gives CDR1 MGHRA, CDR2 YSYEKL. V lost 5 bases to trimming and J lost 1 base; unmatched junction nucleotides: 7. The CDR3 spans 15 residues. For the CDR3, the DNA is TGCGCCAGCAGCGCGCCCGGGACAGAGAACACTGAAGCTTTCTTT. Residues: CASSAPGTENTEAFF.

This clonotype has a handful of counts. CDR3 region: CASSLRSRGGNTDTQYF. Written as DNA, the CDR3 is TGTGCCAGCAGCTTAAGGTCGAGGGGAGGGAACACAGATACGCAGTATTTT. The V gene is TRBV7-3, the J gene TRBJ2-3; 7 nucleotides align to TRBD2. The ends lost 1 base at V and 2 bases at J; junction bases unmatched: 9. This CDR3 is 17 amino acids long. CDR1 is SGHTA and CDR2 is FQGTGA in the germline V gene.

This chain connects TRBV29-1 to TRBJ2-2; maybe TRBD1 (6 bases). Trimming cost V 5 bases and J 2 bases, with 12 bases left between them. The CDR3 length is 14 residues. Germline CDR1 reads SQVTM; CDR2 reads ANQGSEA. CDR3: CSVSWTVNTGELFF. The DNA of the CDR3 is TGCAGCGTTTCTTGGACAGTCAACACCGGGGAGCTGTTTTTT.

In its sample, this clonotype was seen a few times. This chain uses TRBV5-1 with TRBJ1-6; 7 bases fit TRBD1. This CDR3 has 15 residues. V lost 0 bases and J lost 10; bases outside the gene matches: 7. Germline V gene lookup returns CDR1 SGHRS and CDR2 YFSETQ. CDR3 coding DNA: TGCGCCAGCAGCTTGGAGACAGGGCAAGGATCACCCCTCCACTTT. This translates into CASSLETGQGSPLHF.

The genes are TRBV2 and TRBJ1-2, with a possible D match to TRBD1 (5 bases). Trimming removed 4 bases at V and 0 bases at J, with 15 bases between. This CDR3 is 16 amino acids long. Looked up from germline, CDR1 is SNHLY and CDR2 is FYNNEI. CDR3 protein: CASSGGPGNANYGYTF. The CDR3 nucleotides read TGTGCCAGCAGTGGGGGACCAGGGAACGCTAACTATGGCTACACCTTC.

The table lists this clonotype with a few counts. J is TRBJ2-7 and V is TRBV9; D remains unclear. Germline V CDR1 and CDR2: SGDLS, YYNGEE. The CDR3 extends over 14 amino acids. V was trimmed by 0 bases and J by 0 bases, leaving 7 bases between them. The CDR3 region has the DNA TGTGCCAGCAGCGTAGGACACCCCTCCTACGAGCAGTACTTC. Encoded protein: CASSVGHPSYEQYF.

This clonotype was counted a single time. The chain is built from TRBV12-3 or TRBV12-4 and TRBJ1-2; tentative D call: TRBD1 (5 bases). This CDR3 contains 15 residues. Trimming left V 5 bases short and J 4 bases short, with 17 bases between. CDR3 protein: CASSLVVQVGYGYTF. Written as DNA, the CDR3 is TGTGCCAGCAGTCTAGTAGTACAGGTGGGCTATGGCTACACCTTC.

This clonotype was recorded once. V usage is TRBV25-1 and J usage is TRBJ2-7; D possibly corresponds to TRBD2 (5 bases). This CDR3 has 14 amino acids. Germline CDR1 and CDR2: MGHDK and SYGVNS. Trimming stripped 10 bases from V and 2 bases from J, with 18 bases between. This CDR3 reads CATGSTGKTYEQYF. CDR3 DNA sequence: TGTGCCACCGGGTCCACGGGGAAGACCTACGAGCAGTACTTC.

This clonotype was detected only a few times. CDR3 sequence (DNA): TGCGCCAGCAGCTTACGCTTCGGGGAATCAGACGAGCAGTACTTC. This encodes CASSLRFGESDEQYF. The chain links TRBV5-1 to TRBJ2-7, with a weak D call TRBD2 (5 bases). The germline V and J ends were trimmed by 2 bases and 5 bases, with 17 bases remaining between them. Germline lookup yields CDR1 SGHRS and CDR2 YFSETQ. The CDR3 totals 15 residues. Drawing the rest from reference TRBV5-1 and TRBJ2-7, the complete variable domain is KAGVTQTPRYLIKTRGQQVTLSCSPISGHRSVSWYQQTPGQGLQFLFEYFSETQRNKGNFPGRFSGRQFSNSRSEMNVSTLELGDSALYLCASSLRFGESDEQYFGPGTRLTVT.

The chain is built from TRBV4-1 and TRBJ2-5, with 11 bases aligning to TRBD1. V lost 5 bases to trimming and J lost 4 bases; unmatched junction nucleotides: 6. Germline V gives CDR1 MGHRA, CDR2 YSYEKL. CDR3 length: 15 residues. CDR3 amino acids: CASSFGQGASETQYF. The CDR3 region has the DNA TGCGCCAGCAGCTTCGGACAGGGGGCGTCAGAGACCCAGTACTTC.

This clonotype was observed a few times. The chain couples TRBV7-9 to TRBJ2-1; D perhaps matches TRBD2 (5 bases). Trimming shortened V by 5 bases and J by 8 bases, and 16 bases separated the two germline ends. CDR3 length: 14 residues. Germline V gene lookup returns CDR1 SEHNR and CDR2 FQNEAQ (reference sequence). Here the CDR3 DNA reads TGTGCCAGCAGCAGAACCGGACTGGGGTATGAGCAGTTCTTC. Encoded protein: CASSRTGLGYEQFF. The full variable domain, in which reference TRBV7-9 and TRBJ2-1 provide the parts outside the CDR3, is DTGVSQNPRHKITKRGQNVTFRCDPISEHNRLYWYRQTLGQGPEFLTYFQNEAQLEKSRLLSDRFSAERPKGSFSTLEIQRTEQGDSAMYLCASSRTGLGYEQFFGPGTRLTVL.

The J gene is TRBJ1-2, the V gene TRBV18; tentative D call: TRBD1 (5 bases). Germline V lookup: CDR1 KGHSH, CDR2 LQKENI. The CDR3 covers 15 residues. V was cut by 6 bases and J by 2 bases, with 16 bases left in between. CDR3 coding DNA: TGTGCCAGCTCCCCCAGGGAAAGACGGAACTATGGCTACACCTTC. Amino acid sequence: CASSPRERRNYGYTF. The full variable domain, its missing parts supplied by reference TRBV18 and TRBJ1-2, is NAGVMQNPRHLVRRRGQEARLRCSPMKGHSHVYWYRQLPEEGLKFMVYLQKENIIDESGMPKERFSAEFPKEGPSILRIQQVVRGDSAAYFCASSPRERRNYGYTFGSGTRLTVV.

The V gene is TRBV5-1, the J gene TRBJ1-2; D gene ambiguous. Germline-derived CDR1 and CDR2 are SGHRS and YFSETQ. V shed 4 bases and J shed 3 bases, with 13 bases lying between them. This CDR3 is built from 14 residues. In nucleotides, the CDR3 is TGCGCCAGCAGCCAAGCCCCCCCGGACTATGGCTACACCTTC. The encoded protein is CASSQAPPDYGYTF.

This clonotype has a handful of counts. The chain carries TRBV5-1 and TRBJ2-6; no clear D gene. Per the germline V gene, CDR1 is SGHRS and CDR2 is YFSETQ. CDR3 length: 15 residues. The V end was cut by 0 bases, the J end by 2 bases, with 6 bases between. In DNA, the CDR3 is TGCGCCAGCAGCTTGGAGGTTCCTGGGGCCAACGTCCTGACTTTC. Its translation: CASSLEVPGANVLTF.

Only a few counts were recorded for this clonotype. The chain recombines TRBV9 with TRBJ1-1; D possibly corresponds to TRBD1 (6 bases). The CDR3 covers 15 residues. Germline CDR1 and CDR2: SGDLS and YYNGEE. Trimming took off 4 bases at V and 0 bases at J, with 13 bases between the two ends. CDR3 nucleotides: TGTGCCAGCAGCTCCGGTCGGACAGTGAACACTGAAGCTTTCTTT. Protein product: CASSSGRTVNTEAFF.

This clonotype was observed a few times. The V gene is TRBV29-1, the J gene TRBJ2-3; tentative D call: TRBD2 (6 bases). With 0 bases removed from V and 4 bases from J, the gap between germline ends came to 20 bases. CDR3 size: 17 residues. Germline V gene data show CDR1 as SQVTM and CDR2 as ANQGSEA. CDR3 amino acids: CSVEDLGGLEMADTQYF. The DNA for the CDR3 is TGCAGCGTTGAAGATCTTGGGGGACTCGAGATGGCAGATACGCAGTATTTT.

V is TRBV5-1 and J is TRBJ2-7; tentative D call: TRBD1 (6 bases). Germline V gene lookup returns CDR1 SGHRS and CDR2 YFSETQ. The length of the CDR3 is 16 residues. Trimming took 4 bases from V and 4 from J, leaving 21 bases between them. This CDR3 reads CASSPAGTQKIYEQYF. CDR3 coding DNA: TGCGCCAGCAGCCCAGCCGGGACACAAAAAATATACGAGCAGTACTTC.

This chain connects TRBV27 to TRBJ2-7, with 8 bases matching TRBD1. The ends lost 4 bases at V and 1 base at J; junction bases unmatched: 3. Germline V gene sequence: CDR1 MNHEY, CDR2 SMNVEV (reference sequence). This CDR3 is built from 14 residues. The chain's CDR3 is CASSYRDRSYEQYF. DNA of the CDR3: TGTGCCAGCAGTTACCGGGACAGGTCCTACGAGCAGTACTTC.

This chain joins TRBV9 and TRBJ2-3, with a weak D call TRBD2 (5 bases). V was clipped by 5 bases and J by 5 bases, with 12 bases between them. This CDR3 spans 13 amino acids. CDR1 is SGDLS, CDR2 YYNGEE, per germline. This CDR3 reads CASSRNGGDTQYF. Here the CDR3 DNA reads TGTGCCAGCAGTAGGAATGGAGGAGATACGCAGTATTTT.

This chain uses TRBV5-1 with TRBJ2-1; D unresolved. This CDR3 has 14 residues. V was pared by 0 bases and J by 3 bases, with 7 bases between. In germline, CDR1 is SGHRS, CDR2 YFSETQ. Here the CDR3 reads CASSLEHLYNEQFF. Written as DNA, the CDR3 is TGCGCCAGCAGCTTGGAACACCTCTACAATGAGCAGTTCTTC.

This clonotype was detected once. The V call is TRBV9, the J call TRBJ1-2; tentative D call: TRBD1 (6 bases). V was shortened by 0 bases and J by 5 bases, with 11 bases between the two germline ends. CDR3 length: 14 amino acids. CDR1 is SGDLS, CDR2 YYNGEE, per germline. The CDR3, as DNA: TGTGCCAGCAGCGTAGGTGACAGGCAATATGGCTACACCTTC. It translates to CASSVGDRQYGYTF.

This clonotype has a handful of counts. This chain connects TRBV5-6 to TRBJ2-3; D is uncertain. V was clipped by 2 bases and J by 1 base, with 5 bases between them. CDR3 size: 13 residues. The V gene's germline CDR1 is SGHDT and CDR2 YYEEEE. This CDR3 is CASSLERTDTQYF. The CDR3 DNA reads TGTGCCAGCAGCTTAGAACGCACAGATACGCAGTATTTT. The variable domain in full, with the rest retrieved from reference TRBV5-6 and TRBJ2-3, is DAGVTQSPTHLIKTRGQQVTLRCSPKSGHDTVSWYQQALGQGPQFIFQYYEEEERQRGNFPDRFSGHQFPNYSSELNVNALLLGDSALYLCASSLERTDTQYFGPGTRLTVL.

This clonotype was found a few times. The genes are TRBV11-3 and TRBJ2-1, with D maybe TRBD1 (6 bases). Germline lookup yields CDR1 SGHNT and CDR2 YENEEA. The V and J ends lost 5 bases and 12 bases respectively, with 23 bases between them. The CDR3 sequence is 15 residues long. The DNA for the CDR3 is TGTGCCAGCAGCCTGACAATCGGGACACCTCGTGGGCAGTTCTTC. This codes for CASSLTIGTPRGQFF.

This clonotype was detected ten times or more. The chain recombines TRBV3-1 with TRBJ2-7, with D perhaps TRBD1 (6 bases). This CDR3 comprises 13 residues. V was cut by 10 bases and J by 1 base, with 14 bases left in between. From germline, CDR1 is LGHDT and CDR2 YNNKEL (reference sequence). The CDR3 is CATPLGQSYEQYF. CDR3 sequence (DNA): TGTGCCACCCCGCTAGGACAGTCCTACGAGCAGTACTTC.

The CDR3 here is CSADWGDGTEAFF. CDR3 sequence (DNA): TGCAGCGCCGATTGGGGGGATGGCACTGAAGCTTTCTTT. This rearrangement joins TRBV29-1 to TRBJ1-1, with D maybe TRBD1 (5 bases). Germline V gene sequence: CDR1 SQVTM, CDR2 ANQGSEA. Trimming pared 7 bases from V and 4 bases from J, leaving 16 bases between. This CDR3 region has 13 residues.

This clonotype showed up just a few times. The J gene is TRBJ1-2, the V gene TRBV29-1; tentatively, D is TRBD1 (6 bases). The V gene lost 4 bases and the J gene lost 4 bases, with 16 bases spanning the gap. Germline CDR1 reads SQVTM; CDR2 reads ANQGSEA. The CDR3 runs 14 residues. The CDR3 loop reads CSVVRAGVIYGYTF. CDR3 bases: TGCAGCGTTGTGCGGGCAGGGGTTATCTATGGCTACACCTTC. Based on the CDR3 plus reference TRBV29-1 and TRBJ1-2, the full variable domain is SAVISQKPSRDICQRGTSLTIQCQVDSQVTMMFWYRQQPGQSLTLIATANQGSEATYESGFVIDKFPISRPNLTFSTLTVSNMSPEDSSIYLCSVVRAGVIYGYTFGSGTRLTVV.

This clonotype has just a few counts. The V gene is TRBV12-3 or TRBV12-4, the J gene TRBJ2-7; D is perhaps TRBD1 (6 bases). The V end was cut by 3 bases, the J end by 1 base, with 13 bases between. There are 15 residues in the CDR3. CDR3 amino acids: CASSLGRDRSYEQYF. Written as DNA, the CDR3 is TGTGCCAGCAGTTTGGGGCGAGACAGGTCCTACGAGCAGTACTTC.

The chain links TRBV24-1 to TRBJ2-6, with D maybe TRBD2 (5 bases). Looked up from germline, CDR1 is KGHDR and CDR2 is SFDVKD. V shed 3 bases and J shed 0 bases, with 14 bases lying between them. This CDR3 has 18 residues. CDR3 sequence reads: CATSDRPPRGSGANVLTF. The CDR3 DNA is TGTGCCACCAGTGATCGACCCCCCCGGGGCTCTGGGGCCAACGTCCTGACTTTC.

In its sample, this clonotype was seen a few times. This chain joins TRBV18 and TRBJ1-6; D is ambiguous. The germline V and J ends were trimmed by 3 bases and 0 bases, with 18 bases remaining between them. The CDR3 totals 19 residues. The V gene's germline CDR1 is KGHSH and CDR2 LQKENI. CDR3 sequence (DNA): TGTGCCAGCTCACCGTTTGCGGGCAGCTCGAGCTCCTATAATTCACCCCTCCACTTT. Amino acid sequence: CASSPFAGSSSSYNSPLHF.

The chain carries TRBV14 and TRBJ2-3; the D gene is possibly TRBD2 (5 bases). CDR1 and CDR2 from the germline V gene are SGHDN and FVKESK. V lost 3 bases and J lost 2, with 12 bases in between. This CDR3 region has 15 residues. CDR3 nucleotides: TGTGCCAGCAGCCACTGGGCGGGCCCCACAGATACGCAGTATTTT. This translates into CASSHWAGPTDTQYF.